This T cell receptor (beta chain) appears in the sequencing data of a study of control samples from healthy donors and cancer patients. This CDR3 spans 15 amino acids. Germline assignment: CDR1 SGHTA and CDR2 FQGTGA. V was pared by 0 bases and J by 5 bases, with 14 bases between. Using immunoSEQ multiplex PCR, the repertoire was profiled, and TCRdb retains in-frame clones only, with some absent. This table holds 40,000 to 50,000 clones, less than 95% found once. Source material: blood. The rearrangement uses TRBV7-3 and TRBJ2-7; tentative D call: TRBD2 (6 bases). This receptor was identified in a man aged 60 to 75 in good health. The CDR3 spells CASSLTGISGNEQYF. In DNA form, the CDR3 reads TGTGCCAGCAGCTTAACGGGGATTAGCGGTAACGAGCAGTACTTC.